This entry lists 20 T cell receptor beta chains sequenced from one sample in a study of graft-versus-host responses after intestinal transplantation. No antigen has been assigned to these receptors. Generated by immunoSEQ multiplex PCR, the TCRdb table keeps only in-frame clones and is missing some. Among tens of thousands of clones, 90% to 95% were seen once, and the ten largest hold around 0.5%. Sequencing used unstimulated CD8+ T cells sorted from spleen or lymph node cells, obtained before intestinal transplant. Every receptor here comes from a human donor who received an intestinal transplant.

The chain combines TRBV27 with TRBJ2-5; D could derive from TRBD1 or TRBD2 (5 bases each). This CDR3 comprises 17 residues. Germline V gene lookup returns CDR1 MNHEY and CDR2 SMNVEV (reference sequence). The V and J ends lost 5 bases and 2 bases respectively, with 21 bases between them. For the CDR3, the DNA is TGTGCCAGCAGTCCCCGGGACGTAAAGGTGTGGCAAGAGACCCAGTACTTC. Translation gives CASSPRDVKVWQETQYF.

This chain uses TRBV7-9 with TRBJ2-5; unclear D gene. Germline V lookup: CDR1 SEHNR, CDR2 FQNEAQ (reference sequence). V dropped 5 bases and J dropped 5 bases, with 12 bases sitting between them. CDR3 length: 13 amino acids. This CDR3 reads CASSGSQKETQYF. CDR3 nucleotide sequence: TGTGCCAGCAGCGGCTCCCAGAAGGAGACCCAGTACTTC.

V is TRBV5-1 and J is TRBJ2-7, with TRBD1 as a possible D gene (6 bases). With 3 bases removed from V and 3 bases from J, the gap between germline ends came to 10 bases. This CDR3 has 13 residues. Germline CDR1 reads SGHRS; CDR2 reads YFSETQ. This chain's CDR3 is CASSSGQYYEQYF. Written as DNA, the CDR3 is TGCGCCAGCAGCTCCGGACAGTACTACGAGCAGTACTTC.

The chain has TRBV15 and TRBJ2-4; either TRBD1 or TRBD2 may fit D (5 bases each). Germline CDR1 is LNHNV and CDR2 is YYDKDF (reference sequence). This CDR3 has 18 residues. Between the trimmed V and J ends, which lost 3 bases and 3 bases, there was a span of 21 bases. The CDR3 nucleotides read TGTGCCACCAGCAGGGGGGTAGCGTTCAGGGCTGTCAAAAACATTCAGTACTTC. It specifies CATSRGVAFRAVKNIQYF. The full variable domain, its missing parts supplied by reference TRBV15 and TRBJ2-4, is DAMVIQNPRYQVTQFGKPVTLSCSQTLNHNVMYWYQQKSSQAPKLLFHYYDKDFNNEADTPDNFQSRRPNTSFCFLDIRSPGLGDTAMYLCATSRGVAFRAVKNIQYFGAGTRLSVL.

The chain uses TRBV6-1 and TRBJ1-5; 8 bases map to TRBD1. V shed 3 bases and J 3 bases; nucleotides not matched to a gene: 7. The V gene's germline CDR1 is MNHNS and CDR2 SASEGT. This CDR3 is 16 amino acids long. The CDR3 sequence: CASSDIRTGNNQPQHF. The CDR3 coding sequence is TGTGCCAGCAGTGACATAAGGACAGGGAACAATCAGCCCCAGCATTTT.

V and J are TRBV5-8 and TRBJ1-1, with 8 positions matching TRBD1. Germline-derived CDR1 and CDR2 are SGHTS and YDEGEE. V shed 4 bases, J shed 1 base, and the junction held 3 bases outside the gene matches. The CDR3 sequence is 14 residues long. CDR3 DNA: TGTGCCAGCAGCGAAGGACAGGGGAACACTGAAGCTTTCTTT. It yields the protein CASSEGQGNTEAFF. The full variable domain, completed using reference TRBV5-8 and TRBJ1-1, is EAGVTQSPTHLIKTRGQQATLRCSPISGHTSVYWYQQALGLGLQFLLWYDEGEERNRGNFPPRFSGRQFPNYSSELNVNALELEDSALYLCASSEGQGNTEAFFGQGTRLTVV.

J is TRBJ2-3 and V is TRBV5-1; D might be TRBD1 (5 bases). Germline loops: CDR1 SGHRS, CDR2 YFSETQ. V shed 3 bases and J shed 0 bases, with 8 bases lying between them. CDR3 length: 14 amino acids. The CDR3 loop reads CASSWRQSTDTQYF. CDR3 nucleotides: TGCGCCAGCAGCTGGAGACAGAGCACAGATACGCAGTATTTT.

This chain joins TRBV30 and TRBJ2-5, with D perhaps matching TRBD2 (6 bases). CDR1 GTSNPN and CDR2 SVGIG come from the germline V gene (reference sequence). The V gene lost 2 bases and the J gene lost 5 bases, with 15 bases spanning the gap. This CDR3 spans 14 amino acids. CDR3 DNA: TGTGCCTGGAGTTCGGTGGGGGGAAGGGAGACCCAGTACTTC. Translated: CAWSSVGGRETQYF.

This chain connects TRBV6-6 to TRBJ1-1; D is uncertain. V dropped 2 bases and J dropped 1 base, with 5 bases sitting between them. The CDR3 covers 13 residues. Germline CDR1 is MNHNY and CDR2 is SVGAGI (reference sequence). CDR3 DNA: TGTGCCAGCAGTTACGTCAAGAACACTGAAGCTTTCTTT. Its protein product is CASSYVKNTEAFF.

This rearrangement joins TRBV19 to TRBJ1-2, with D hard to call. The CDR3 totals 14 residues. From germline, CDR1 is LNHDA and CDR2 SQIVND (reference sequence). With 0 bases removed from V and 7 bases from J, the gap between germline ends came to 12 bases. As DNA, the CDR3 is TGTGCCAGTAGTATAGACCTAGAATGGAGTGGCTACACCTTC. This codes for CASSIDLEWSGYTF. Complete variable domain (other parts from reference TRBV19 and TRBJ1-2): DGGITQSPKYLFRKEGQNVTLSCEQNLNHDAMYWYRQDPGQGLRLIYYSQIVNDFQKGDIAEGYSVSREKKESFPLTVTSAQKNPTAFYLCASSIDLEWSGYTFGSGTRLTVV.

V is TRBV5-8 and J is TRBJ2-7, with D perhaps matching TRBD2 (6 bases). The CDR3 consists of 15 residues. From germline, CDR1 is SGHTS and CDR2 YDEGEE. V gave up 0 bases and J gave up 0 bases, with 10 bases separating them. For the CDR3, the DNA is TGTGCCAGCAGCTTGGCGATCGGGAGCTCCTACGAGCAGTACTTC. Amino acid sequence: CASSLAIGSSYEQYF. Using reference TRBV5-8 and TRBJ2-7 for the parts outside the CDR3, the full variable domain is EAGVTQSPTHLIKTRGQQATLRCSPISGHTSVYWYQQALGLGLQFLLWYDEGEERNRGNFPPRFSGRQFPNYSSELNVNALELEDSALYLCASSLAIGSSYEQYFGPGTRLTVT.

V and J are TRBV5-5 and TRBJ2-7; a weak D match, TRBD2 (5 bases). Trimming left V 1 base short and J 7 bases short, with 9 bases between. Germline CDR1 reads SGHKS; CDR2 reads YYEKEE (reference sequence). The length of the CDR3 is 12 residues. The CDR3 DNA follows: TGTGCCAGCAGCTTGCCTAGCTGGGAGCAGTACTTC. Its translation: CASSLPSWEQYF.

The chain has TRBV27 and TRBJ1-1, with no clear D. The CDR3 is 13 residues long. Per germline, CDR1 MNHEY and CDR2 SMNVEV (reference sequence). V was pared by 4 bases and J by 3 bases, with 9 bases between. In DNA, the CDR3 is TGTGCCAGCAGTTCATTTGTGGACACTGAAGCTTTCTTT. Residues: CASSSFVDTEAFF.

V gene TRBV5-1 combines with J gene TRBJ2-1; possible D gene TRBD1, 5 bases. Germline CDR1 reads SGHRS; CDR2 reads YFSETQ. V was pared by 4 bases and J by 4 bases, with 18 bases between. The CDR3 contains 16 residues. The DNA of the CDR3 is TGCGCCAGCAGCCCACTGGTGGGGTCAGGGTACAATGAGCAGTTCTTC. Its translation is CASSPLVGSGYNEQFF.

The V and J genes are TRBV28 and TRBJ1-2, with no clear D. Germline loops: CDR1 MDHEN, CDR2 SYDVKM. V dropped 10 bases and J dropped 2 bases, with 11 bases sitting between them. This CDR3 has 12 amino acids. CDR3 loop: CATTTENYGYTF. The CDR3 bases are TGTGCCACCACCACTGAGAACTATGGCTACACCTTC.

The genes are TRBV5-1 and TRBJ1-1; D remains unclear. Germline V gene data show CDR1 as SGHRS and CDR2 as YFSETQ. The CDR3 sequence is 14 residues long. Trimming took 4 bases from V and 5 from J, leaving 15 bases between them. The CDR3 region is CASSPGSSGTEAFF. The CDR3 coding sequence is TGCGCCAGCAGCCCGGGATCGAGCGGGACTGAAGCTTTCTTT.

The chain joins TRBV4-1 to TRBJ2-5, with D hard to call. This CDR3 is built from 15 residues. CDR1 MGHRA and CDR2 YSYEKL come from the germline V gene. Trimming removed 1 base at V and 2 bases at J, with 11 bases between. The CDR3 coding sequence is TGCGCCAGCAGCCAAGCGGTCGCGGTACAAGAGACCCAGTACTTC. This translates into CASSQAVAVQETQYF.

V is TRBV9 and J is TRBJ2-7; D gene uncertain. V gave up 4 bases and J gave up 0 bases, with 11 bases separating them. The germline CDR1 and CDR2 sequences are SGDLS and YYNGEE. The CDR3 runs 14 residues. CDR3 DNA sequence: TGTGCCAGCAGCTCCCGCGCCTTCTCCTACGAGCAGTACTTC. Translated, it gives CASSSRAFSYEQYF.

The DNA for the CDR3 is TGTGCCAGCAGCTTAAATCCGACCGACTTGAACACTGAAGCTTTCTTT. Translating it yields CASSLNPTDLNTEAFF. The chain couples TRBV11-2 to TRBJ1-1, with no clear D. The CDR3 is made up of 16 amino acids. Trimming removed 2 bases at V and 0 bases at J, with 13 bases between. Germline values: CDR1 SGHAT, CDR2 FQNNGV. The variable domain in full, completed from reference TRBV11-2 and TRBJ1-1, reads EAGVAQSPRYKIIEKRQSVAFWCNPISGHATLYWYQQILGQGPKLLIQFQNNGVVDDSQLPKDRFSAERLKGVDSTLKIQPAKLEDSAVYLCASSLNPTDLNTEAFFGQGTRLTVV.

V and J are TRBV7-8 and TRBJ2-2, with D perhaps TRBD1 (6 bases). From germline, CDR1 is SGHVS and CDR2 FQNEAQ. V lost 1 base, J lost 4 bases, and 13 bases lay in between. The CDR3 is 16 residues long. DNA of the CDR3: TGTGCCAGCAGCTTAGGAGGGGGTGGTCCCACCGGGGAGCTGTTTTTT. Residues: CASSLGGGGPTGELFF.